This TCR beta chain appears in the sequencing data of a study of blood T cell repertoires in COVID-19. Looking at the study overall: Some COVID-19 samples were acute and others convalescent; all came from the United States, Italy and Spain.

The participants were between roughly 18 and 100 years old and came from under 25 US areas. Cohorts were assigned according to the clinical history that participants reported. Donors of Cohort 3 who recovered were those that had two negative PCRs, clearance, or symptom resolution. Germline CDR1 and CDR2: SEHNR and FQNEAQ (reference sequence). This CDR3 spans 15 amino acids. The germline V and J ends were trimmed by 1 base and 2 bases, with 11 bases remaining between them. This clone showed up just once. Profiled with immunoSEQ multiplex PCR; TCRdb holds only in-frame clones, not every one. The sample holds 150,000 to 200,000 clones, 70% to 90% seen once.

The chain links TRBV7-9 to TRBJ1-1; D ambiguous. This receptor was identified in a woman aged 18-35 years who had recovered from COVID-19. The sequencing input was PBMCs or T cells enriched from blood (not recorded which). DNA of the CDR3: TGTGCCAGCAGCTTAGTTGGCAGAAAAAACACTGAAGCTTTCTTT. It translates to CASSLVGRKNTEAFF.